This record covers a single TCR beta chain. No antigen is known for it. This sample stems from a study of regulatory and conventional T cells in RAG deficiency. Study-wide results and limits: Patient subsets had shorter CDR3s; Omenn Treg-Tconv overlap exceeded 90%.

Germline V lookup: CDR1 MGHDK, CDR2 SYGVNS. The CDR3 consists of 15 residues. The V gene lost 6 bases and the J gene lost 4 bases, with 15 bases spanning the gap. The sorted conventional CD4+ T cells were CD25-low and CD127-high, with genomic DNA sequenced. Profiling relied on immunoSEQ multiplex PCR, and the TCRdb table lists in-frame clones only, not all of them. The table lists about 50,000 clones, 90% of them singletons. The data also belong to a second study, concerning regulatory T cells. As reported in that work: The primer mix had 52 TRBV and 13 TRBJ primers. Patient repertoires had restricted TRB V-J pairs and skewed V and J usage, most in Tregs.

The source material was CD4+ effector T cells sorted from blood. V gene TRBV25-1 combines with J gene TRBJ1-4, with D maybe TRBD1 (5 bases). The source is a human donor in good health. CDR3 nucleotide sequence: TGTGCCAGCAGCCCCGGGGGTCGGGATAATGAAAAACTGTTTTTT. Protein product: CASSPGGRDNEKLFF.